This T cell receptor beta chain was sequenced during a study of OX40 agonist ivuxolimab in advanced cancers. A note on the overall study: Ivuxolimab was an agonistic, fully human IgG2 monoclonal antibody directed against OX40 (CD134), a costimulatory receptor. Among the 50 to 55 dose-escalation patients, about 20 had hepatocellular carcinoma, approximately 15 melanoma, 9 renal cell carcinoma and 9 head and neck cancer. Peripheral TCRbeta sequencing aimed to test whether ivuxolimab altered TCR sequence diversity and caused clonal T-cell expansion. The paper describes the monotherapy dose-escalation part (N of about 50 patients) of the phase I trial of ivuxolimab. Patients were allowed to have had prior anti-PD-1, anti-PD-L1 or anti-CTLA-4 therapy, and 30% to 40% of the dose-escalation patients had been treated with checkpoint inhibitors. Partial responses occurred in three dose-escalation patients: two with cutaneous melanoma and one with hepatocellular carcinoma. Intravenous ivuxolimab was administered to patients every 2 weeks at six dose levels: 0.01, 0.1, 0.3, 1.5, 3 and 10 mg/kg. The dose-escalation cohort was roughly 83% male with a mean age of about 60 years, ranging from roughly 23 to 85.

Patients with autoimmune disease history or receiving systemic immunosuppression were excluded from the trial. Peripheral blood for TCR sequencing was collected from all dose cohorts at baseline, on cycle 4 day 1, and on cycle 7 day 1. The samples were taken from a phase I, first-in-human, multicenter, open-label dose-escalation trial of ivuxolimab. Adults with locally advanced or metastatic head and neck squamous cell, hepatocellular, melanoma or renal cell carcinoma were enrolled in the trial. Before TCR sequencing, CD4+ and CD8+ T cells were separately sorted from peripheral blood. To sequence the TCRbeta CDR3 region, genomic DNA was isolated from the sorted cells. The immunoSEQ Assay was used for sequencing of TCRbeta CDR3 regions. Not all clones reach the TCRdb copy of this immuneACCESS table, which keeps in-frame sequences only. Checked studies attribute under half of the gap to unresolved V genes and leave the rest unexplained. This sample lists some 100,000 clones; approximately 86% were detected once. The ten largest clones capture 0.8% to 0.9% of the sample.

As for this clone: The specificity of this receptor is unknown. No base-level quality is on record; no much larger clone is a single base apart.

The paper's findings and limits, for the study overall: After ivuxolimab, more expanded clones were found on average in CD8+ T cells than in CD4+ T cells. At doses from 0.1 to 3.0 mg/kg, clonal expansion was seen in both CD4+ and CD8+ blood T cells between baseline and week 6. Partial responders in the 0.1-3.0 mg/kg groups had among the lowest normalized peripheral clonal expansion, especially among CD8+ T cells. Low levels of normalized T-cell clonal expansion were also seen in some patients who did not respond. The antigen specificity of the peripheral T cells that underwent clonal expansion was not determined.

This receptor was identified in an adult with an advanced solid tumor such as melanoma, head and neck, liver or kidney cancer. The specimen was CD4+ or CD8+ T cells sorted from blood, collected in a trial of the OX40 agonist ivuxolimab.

At the DNA level, the sequence is TGTGCCAGCAGTCCTACTATACCCCGGGGCTACACCTTC. Translation gives CASSPTIPRGYTF. This receptor chain uses TRBV28 and TRBJ1-2; a confident D gene designation cannot be given. Reading from cysteine to phenylalanine, the CDR3 counts 13 amino acids. Here the CDR3 DNA is all that survives: 39 bases in frame from base 1. CDR1 and CDR2, looked up from the germline V gene, are MDHEN and SYDVKM. V is pared back by 5 bases and J by 8 bases, with 15 bases lying between the germline termini.